These 30 T cell receptor beta chains were sequenced from one sample in a study of T cell clonality in common variable immunodeficiency. Method: immunoSEQ multiplex PCR; TCRdb's copy keeps in-frame clones and lacks some. This sample comprises around 39,000 clones, none seen once only. The source material was peripheral blood mononuclear cells. The receptors shown here come from a person aged 18-70 years in good health.

This clone has a count of ten or more. The read gets to within 3 residues of the CDR3 end, and the germline J gene fills in the rest. The chain couples TRBV5-4 to TRBJ1-2, with D tentatively TRBD1 (5 bases). Germline CDR1 reads SGHNT; CDR2 reads YYREEE (reference sequence). V lost 4 bases, J lost 4 bases, and 17 bases lay in between. CDR3 length: 15 residues. The CDR3 DNA, read in part, is TGTGCCAGCAGCCCGGGGGGAGTCGGGAGCTATGGC. This sequence encodes CASSPGGVGSYG. The whole CDR3 sequence is CASSPGGVGSYGYTF.

This clone was counted a few times. CDR3 loop: CASSSRQGAYEQYF. The covered CDR3 bases are TGTGCCAGCTCATCGAGACAGGGGGCCTACGAG. This chain links TRBV18 with TRBJ2-7; TRBD1 agrees at 9 bases. The read ends 3 residues early relative to the CDR3; the germline J gene fills the gap. V was pared by 5 bases and J by 2 bases, with 4 bases of the junction left unmatched. Germline V lookup: CDR1 KGHSH, CDR2 LQKENI. CDR3 length equals 14 residues. The full variable domain, its missing parts supplied by reference TRBV18 and TRBJ2-7, is NAGVMQNPRHLVRRRGQEARLRCSPMKGHSHVYWYRQLPEEGLKFMVYLQKENIIDESGMPKERFSAEFPKEGPSILRIQQVVRGDSAAYFCASSSRQGAYEQYFGPGTRLTVT.

This clone was counted at least ten times. The sequenced fragment ends 3 residues before the CDR3 boundary, so the rest is inferred from the germline J gene. This chain joins TRBV30 and TRBJ1-6; TRBD1 matches at 9 bases. Germline values: CDR1 GTSNPN, CDR2 SVGIG (reference sequence). CDR3 length equals 14 residues. Trimming took 3 bases from V and 5 from J; bases not matched to a gene: 2. The CDR3 reads CAWRGQGDNSPLHF. The CDR3 DNA, read in part, is TGTGCCTGGAGGGGACAGGGTGATAATTCACCC.

A note on this clone: With the read ending 3 residues before the CDR3 end, the germline J gene is used to fill in that end. The rearrangement joins TRBV20-1 to TRBJ2-7, with 8 bases identical to TRBD2. The trim removed 6 bases at V and 3 bases at J, leaving 16 bases unmatched. Germline CDR1 is DFQATT and CDR2 is SNEGSKA (reference sequence). This CDR3 comprises 16 residues. The DNA read from the CDR3 is TGCAGTGCCCCCGGCCAAGGGGAGCGGGGGAACTACGAG. This codes for CSAPGQGERGNYE. The CDR3 in its entirety is CSAPGQGERGNYEQYF.

This clone was found many times. Coverage ceases 3 residues before the CDR3 finishes, and the germline J gene fills in the end. The chain couples TRBV18 to TRBJ2-1; 8 bases line up with TRBD2. CDR1 is KGHSH and CDR2 is LQKENI in the germline V gene. This CDR3 contains 15 residues. The ends lost 3 bases at V and 9 bases at J; junction bases unmatched: 10. This CDR3 is CASSPRGGPTGEQFF. The part of the CDR3 DNA that was read is TGTGCCAGCTCACCCCGGGGGGGGCCTACGGGTGAG.

This clone was found many times. The read stops 3 residues short of the end of the CDR3; the missing end is completed from the germline J gene. The V and J genes are TRBV7-9 and TRBJ1-5; TRBD1 agrees at 7 bases. The V gene's germline CDR1 is SEHNR and CDR2 FQNEAQ (reference sequence). Germline trimming cut 5 bases from V and 4 bases from J; bases unmatched to any gene: 5. The CDR3 covers 14 residues. CDR3 DNA, as far as it was read: TGTGCCAGCAGCCCGGGGACAGTGAATCAGCCC. It codes for CASSPGTVNQP. The complete CDR3 sequence is CASSPGTVNQPQHF. Together with reference TRBV7-9 and TRBJ1-5, the CDR3 gives the full variable domain: DTGVSQNPRHKITKRGQNVTFRCDPISEHNRLYWYRQTLGQGPEFLTYFQNEAQLEKSRLLSDRFSAERPKGSFSTLEIQRTEQGDSAMYLCASSPGTVNQPQHFGDGTRLSIL.

The sample holds many counts of this clone. The read finishes 3 residues shy of the CDR3 end, and the germline J gene is used to complete it. J is TRBJ1-1 and V is TRBV30; D not certain. CDR1 GTSNPN and CDR2 SVGIG come from the germline V gene (reference sequence). The CDR3 runs 12 residues. V was pared by 0 bases and J by 2 bases, with 4 bases between. The CDR3 reads CAWSVANTEAFF. Partial CDR3 DNA: TGTGCCTGGAGTGTGGCCAACACTGAA.

This clone was seen many times. Read data end 3 residues before the CDR3 end; the end is taken from the germline J gene. This chain connects TRBV30 to TRBJ2-1, with D possibly TRBD1 on 5 matching bases. This CDR3 is 13 amino acids long. V was clipped by 0 bases and J by 7 bases, with 10 bases between them. From germline, CDR1 is GTSNPN and CDR2 SVGIG (reference sequence). CDR3 bases read: TGTGCCTGGAGTGTAGGGGTACCAAATGAG. It codes for CAWSVGVPNE. The CDR3 reads in full as CAWSVGVPNEQFF. The full variable domain, rest sourced from reference TRBV30 and TRBJ2-1, is SQTIHQWPATLVQPVGSPLSLECTVEGTSNPNLYWYRQAAGRGLQLLFYSVGIGQISSEVPQNLSASRPQDRQFILSSKKLLLSDSGFYLCAWSVGVPNEQFFGPGTRLTVL.

This clone was seen many times. The CDR3 end lies 3 residues beyond the end of the read and is filled in from the germline J gene. The chain couples TRBV2 to TRBJ2-5; unclear D gene. CDR1 and CDR2 from the germline V gene are SNHLY and FYNNEI. CDR3 length: 15 amino acids. Trimming stripped 3 bases from V and 4 bases from J, with 15 bases between. The CDR3 region is CASSDSGRDGETQYF. The sequenced CDR3 bases are TGTGCCAGCAGTGATTCGGGTAGAGATGGAGAGACC.

The sequenced CDR3 bases are TGTGCCAGCGATTTGGGGGCCACTGAA. Translated: CASDLGATE. The whole CDR3 protein is CASDLGATEAFF. This chain connects TRBV7-9 to TRBJ1-1; tentatively, D is TRBD1 (6 bases). The CDR3 end is not reached by the read, which stops 3 residues before it; the germline J gene fills it in. In germline, CDR1 is SEHNR, CDR2 FQNEAQ (reference sequence). The germline V and J ends were trimmed by 8 bases and 4 bases, with 11 bases remaining between them. The CDR3 sequence is 12 residues long.

This clone was seen at least ten times. The DNA ends 3 residues before the CDR3 does, and the rest of the CDR3 is filled in from the germline J gene. The chain uses TRBV20-1 and TRBJ2-1, with TRBD1 matching 10 bases. Per germline, CDR1 DFQATT and CDR2 SNEGSKA (reference sequence). With V trimmed by 6 bases and J by 9 bases, 20 bases remained unmatched. The CDR3 extends over 17 amino acids. The CDR3: CSANPFKGQGVWGEQFF. The CDR3 bases that were read are TGCAGTGCCAACCCATTTAAAGGACAGGGGGTTTGGGGTGAG.

This clone occurred many times. CDR3 bases read: TGTGCCTGGAGTGTAAATCTAAATGAG. It specifies CAWSVNLNE. The whole CDR3 protein is CAWSVNLNEQFF. The rearrangement joins TRBV30 to TRBJ2-1, with D uncertain. The CDR3 goes on 3 residues after the read ends, and that part is filled in from the germline J gene. The CDR3 covers 12 residues. From germline, CDR1 is GTSNPN and CDR2 SVGIG (reference sequence). V lost 0 bases and J lost 7, with 7 bases in between.

This clone was observed at least ten times. The missing CDR3 end, 3 residues past where the read stops, is filled in from the germline J gene. The chain is built from TRBV19 and TRBJ1-4; unclear D gene. Trimming pared 4 bases from V and 2 bases from J, leaving 8 bases between. Germline loops: CDR1 LNHDA, CDR2 SQIVND (reference sequence). The CDR3 length is 14 residues. The sequenced CDR3 bases are TGTGCCAGTAGTAGAGGCCCTACTAATGAAAAA. Translating gives CASSRGPTNEK. The CDR3 as a whole reads CASSRGPTNEKLFF.

This clone has more than one count but fewer than ten. The read falls 3 residues short of the CDR3 end, and the missing part is taken from the germline J gene. The J gene is TRBJ1-2, the V gene TRBV19; 8 bases match TRBD1. In germline, CDR1 is LNHDA, CDR2 SQIVND (reference sequence). CDR3 length: 15 amino acids. The CDR3 loop is CATSFRDRRIYDYTF. The sequenced part of the CDR3 DNA is TGTGCCACCTCATTCCGGGACAGGAGGATCTACGAC.

This clone came up a few times. Read sequence stops 3 residues before the CDR3 end, and the germline J gene provides the missing end. This chain joins TRBV6-4 and TRBJ2-1, with D possibly TRBD1 on 5 matching bases. Germline CDR1 MRHNA, CDR2 SNTAGT. V was shortened by 5 bases and J by 5 bases, with 16 bases between the two germline ends. There are 15 residues in the CDR3. The part of the CDR3 DNA that was read is TGTGCCAGCAGTTTCAGTCAGGGCGGTAACAATGAG. Amino acid sequence: CASSFSQGGNNE. The whole CDR3 protein reads CASSFSQGGNNEQFF.

This clone occurred many times. The read ends 3 residues early relative to the CDR3; the germline J gene fills the gap. V gene TRBV2 combines with J gene TRBJ2-7, with 10 nucleotides matching TRBD1. Germline V gene lookup returns CDR1 SNHLY and CDR2 FYNNEI. This CDR3 spans 15 amino acids. J lost 1 base, V lost 6 bases, and 6 bases had no gene match. The CDR3 DNA, read in part, is TGTGCCAGCAGGAACCGGGACAGGGGATCCTACGAG. Translation: CASRNRDRGSYE. The complete CDR3 reads CASRNRDRGSYEQYF.

This clone has a count of ten or more. Sequencing ends 3 residues short of the CDR3 end; the germline J gene provides the rest. V usage is TRBV5-4 and J usage is TRBJ2-5; TRBD2 might be the D (7 bases). Germline values: CDR1 SGHNT, CDR2 YYREEE (reference sequence). V shed 0 bases and J shed 2 bases, with 11 bases lying between them. The CDR3 covers 15 residues. The CDR3 bases that were read are TGTGCCAGCAGCTTGGTTGGGGGGGCTCAAGAGACC. Amino acids: CASSLVGGAQET. In full, the CDR3 reads CASSLVGGAQETQYF.

Only a few counts were recorded for this clone. The junction differs from germline at one of its ends, possibly a read error. The sequence runs out 3 residues before the end of the CDR3; the remainder is reconstructed from the germline J gene. The rearrangement joins TRBV7-7 to TRBJ2-3; D unresolved. There are 15 residues in the CDR3. The germline V gene encodes CDR1 SSHAT and CDR2 FNYEAQ (reference sequence). The CDR3 sequence: CASSLVGPTTDTQYF. The sequenced CDR3 bases are TGTGCTAGCAGCTTAGTTGGTCCTACCACAGATACG.

Concerning this clone: The CDR3 end is not reached by the read, which stops 3 residues before it; the germline J gene fills it in. The chain links TRBV11-2 to TRBJ1-2; D is undetermined. This CDR3 has 13 amino acids. Germline assignment: CDR1 SGHAT and CDR2 FQNNGV. V was shortened by 4 bases and J by 4 bases, with 10 bases between the two germline ends. CDR3 DNA (partial): TGTGCCAGCAGCTCCCCTCGTAGCTATGGC. It codes for CASSSPRSYG. The full CDR3 protein reads CASSSPRSYGYTF.

In this sample, this clone turned up a few times. One junction end does not reproduce the germline sequence, and a read error may be involved. With the read ending 3 residues before the CDR3 end, the germline J gene is used to fill in that end. The gene calls are TRBV7-7 and TRBJ2-2; D remains ambiguous. Per germline, CDR1 SSHAT and CDR2 FNYEAQ (reference sequence). The CDR3 loop spans 15 amino acids. The sequenced CDR3 bases are TGTGCTAGCAGCTTTTCGGGTTCTGCTAATGAAAAG. Protein sequence: CASSFSGSANEK. The full CDR3 is CASSFSGSANEKLFF.

Many counts were recorded for this clone. From the germline J gene comes the end of the CDR3, since the read stops 3 residues before it. The chain carries TRBV2 and TRBJ2-2; no firm D call. This CDR3 spans 13 amino acids. From germline, CDR1 is SNHLY and CDR2 FYNNEI. The DNA read from the CDR3 is TGTGCCAGCAGCCGGGTTTTAAATGAAAAG. Translation: CASSRVLNEK. The full-length CDR3 reads as CASSRVLNEKLFF.

This clone was counted at least ten times. Partial CDR3 DNA: TGTGCCAGCAGCACAGCGGGAGGGACCGGGGAG. Translating gives CASSTAGGTGE. The whole CDR3 is CASSTAGGTGELFF. This rearrangement joins TRBV7-2 to TRBJ2-2; the match to TRBD2 covers 10 bases. The observed sequence ends 3 residues before the CDR3 terminus, with the missing tail filled in from the germline J gene. CDR3 length: 14 residues. Germline-derived CDR1 and CDR2 are SGHTA and FQGNSA. J lost 5 bases, V lost 5 bases, and 2 bases had no gene match.

Concerning this clone itself: The read terminates 3 residues ahead of where the CDR3 ends, so the germline J gene completes it. This chain uses TRBV10-3 with TRBJ2-1; unclear D gene. Germline CDR1 is ENHRY and CDR2 is SYGVKD. This CDR3 region has 14 residues. Trimming took 0 bases from V and 8 from J, leaving 11 bases between them. The sequenced CDR3 bases are TGTGCCATCAGTGAGTCGACTCTCTATGATGAG. This gives the protein CAISESTLYDE. The entire CDR3 is CAISESTLYDEQFF.

This clone has a count of ten or more. The read finishes 3 residues shy of the CDR3 end, and the germline J gene is used to complete it. The chain links TRBV6-1 to TRBJ2-7; 9 bases agree with TRBD2. Trimming cost V 4 bases and J 6 bases; bases outside gene matches: 13. This CDR3 has 16 residues. Per the germline V gene, CDR1 is MNHNS and CDR2 is SASEGT. CDR3 region: CASSGPLAGGKGEQYF. CDR3 bases read: TGTGCCAGCAGTGGCCCCCTCGCGGGGGGGAAGGGCGAG.

In this sample, this clone turned up many times. The read ends 3 residues before the CDR3 terminus; that terminus is restored from the germline J gene. The rearrangement uses TRBV5-5 and TRBJ2-1, with 7 positions matching TRBD2. The junction had 11 bases not matched to a gene; V was cut back by 4 bases and J by 7 bases. Germline values: CDR1 SGHKS, CDR2 YYEKEE (reference sequence). The CDR3 length is 15 residues. The CDR3 region is CASSLLGGEGNEQFF. CDR3 bases read: TGTGCCAGCAGCCTTCTGGGCGGGGAGGGAAATGAG.

This clone was picked up many times. Read coverage stops 3 residues before the CDR3 terminus; the germline J gene supplies the remainder. The genes are TRBV7-3 and TRBJ1-5, with D unclear. V was clipped by 5 bases and J by 0 bases, with 8 bases between them. The CDR3 is 14 residues long. The germline V gene encodes CDR1 SGHTA and CDR2 FQGTGA. The DNA read from the CDR3 is TGTGCCAGCAGCCAGGACTCTAGCAATCAGCCC. Amino acid sequence: CASSQDSSNQP. The entire CDR3 sequence reads CASSQDSSNQPQHF.

This clone was observed many times. The sequenced fragment ends 3 residues before the CDR3 boundary, so the rest is inferred from the germline J gene. This sequence joins TRBV30 and TRBJ1-4, with D possibly being TRBD1 (5 bases). Per the germline V gene, CDR1 is GTSNPN and CDR2 is SVGIG (reference sequence). The CDR3 is 12 amino acids. The germline V and J ends were trimmed by 6 bases and 8 bases, with 13 bases remaining between them. The CDR3 bases that were read are TGTGCCTGTTCAGGGAATCACGAAAAA. This gives the protein CACSGNHEK. The complete CDR3 sequence is CACSGNHEKLFF.

This clone was found many times. The read terminates 3 residues ahead of where the CDR3 ends, so the germline J gene completes it. The chain carries TRBV7-8 and TRBJ1-2; D call uncertain. Germline-derived CDR1 and CDR2 are SGHVS and FQNEAQ. The CDR3 loop spans 15 amino acids. The ends were cut back, 5 bases at V and 5 bases at J, with 18 bases in the middle. Incomplete CDR3 DNA: TGTGCCAGCAGCCGAATGACGGCGGGCGGGTATGGC. It encodes CASSRMTAGGYG. The entire CDR3 protein reads CASSRMTAGGYGYTF.

Points on this clone: Read data end 3 residues before the CDR3 end; the end is taken from the germline J gene. The rearrangement joins TRBV30 to TRBJ2-3, with D possibly TRBD2 on 6 matching bases. Looked up from germline, CDR1 is GTSNPN and CDR2 is SVGIG (reference sequence). The CDR3 covers 13 residues. This CDR3 is CAWSDAGNQPQYF. The CDR3 bases that were read are TGTGCCTGGAGTGACGCGGGGAATCAGCCG.

The table lists this clone with many counts. The read ends 3 residues shy of where the CDR3 ends; the end is completed using the germline J gene. This sequence joins TRBV5-1 and TRBJ1-1; a weak D match, TRBD1 (5 bases). V lost 4 bases, J lost 6 bases, and 16 bases lay in between. The V gene's germline CDR1 is SGHRS and CDR2 YFSETQ. This CDR3 is built from 14 residues. Here the CDR3 reads CASSPEQVSSEAFF. CDR3 bases read: TGCGCCAGCAGCCCGGAACAGGTTTCCTCTGAA.